The rows below give T cell receptor beta chains drawn from one sample of a study of T cell responses to AZD1222 COVID-19 vaccine. Assay: immunoSEQ multiplex PCR; the TCRdb copy retains only in-frame clones and omits some. The sample gives 65,000 to 95,000 clones, roughly 84% of which show up once; about 13% is in the top ten. This specimen was peripheral blood, taken on day 0 of AZD1222 vaccination. These receptors all come from an adult in good health. CDR3s include the opening cysteine and the closing phenylalanine or tryptophan. The order of the fields is J gene, CDR3 length, V gene, CDR3 protein.

>TRBJ2-5|13|TRBV9
CASSTRPKETQYF
>TRBJ2-2|12|TRBV6-5
CASRDKAGELFF
>TRBJ2-1|12|TRBV7-2
CASRDTYNEQFF
>TRBJ2-7|11|TRBV3-1/TRBV3-2
CASSQEYEQYF
>TRBJ2-1|12|TRBV19
CASSMGTNEQFF
>TRBJ1-5|19|TRBV12-1
CASRPQTQDRGPGNQPQHF
>TRBJ1-1|13|TRBV5-1
CASSLSAESEAFF
>TRBJ2-3|15|TRBV6-5
CASSYPTSGVDTQYF
>TRBJ2-3|12|TRBV18
CASSPLKDTQYF
>TRBJ1-2|13|TRBV3-1/TRBV3-2
CASSQGGGYGYTF
>TRBJ2-3|16|TRBV7-2
CASSAVGAGGLITQYF
>TRBJ1-2|13|TRBV28
CASTQLVYYGYTF
>TRBJ2-7|13|TRBV19
CASRIGGSYEQYF
>TRBJ2-1|15|TRBV5-1
CASSLVGGTYNEQFF
>TRBJ1-5|14|TRBV12-5
CASGLQDSNQPQHF
>TRBJ2-1|14|TRBV5-1
CASSAGTQGNEQFF